This T cell receptor (beta chain) was recorded in a study of Tregs in tolerant kidney transplant recipients. Study-wide points: Findings come from small patient numbers and require larger validation. Activated donor B cell expansion appeared to reveal the most relevant donor-specific TCRbeta repertoire. Biological reproducibility was not directly addressed in this study.

Germline V gene lookup returns CDR1 LGHNA and CDR2 YSLEER. V lost 6 bases, J lost 7 bases, and 6 bases lay in between. This CDR3 contains 11 residues. Unstimulated Tregs (CD4+CD25+CD127-) and CD4+CD25- non-Tregs were sorted from PBMCs. Generated by immunoSEQ multiplex PCR, the TCRdb table keeps only in-frame clones and is missing some. Here the sample spans 68,000 or so clones, less than 90% being singletons. As concerns this clone: Its antigen is currently unknown.

The rearrangement links TRBV4-3 to TRBJ2-2; unclear D gene. Input material: CD4+ T cells from blood. This receptor was identified in a human donor in good health. This CDR3 is CASRGVGELFF. DNA for the CDR3: TGCGCCAGCAGGGGCGTCGGGGAGCTGTTTTTT.